The clone carrying this TCR beta chain has more than one count but fewer than ten. In the study's own analysis: Amplified reference gene primers provided the basis for estimating nucleated cell counts. The protocol was immunoSEQ multiplex PCR, while the TCRdb copy is restricted to in-frame clones and leaves out a portion. V, J and clone size reflect that table, while D and trimming were determined from the DNA. The profile covers around 100,000 clones, with roughly 85% appearing a single time and approximately 5% taken by the ten largest. CDR1 is SEHNR, CDR2 FQNEAQ, per germline (reference sequence). The CDR3 is made up of 17 amino acids. V gave up 0 bases and J gave up 6 bases; unmatched junction bases: 7. The data were obtained in a study of blood T cell repertoires in COVID-19. As for the study in general: In each case, the material was cDNA or gDNA derived from T cells, B-cell-depleted T cells, or PBMCs.

The chain employs TRBV7-9 and TRBJ2-1; 11 nucleotides align to TRBD1. The sequence came from a woman aged 55-70 years with COVID-19, enrolled during active disease. Sequenced material: peripheral blood. The CDR3 loop reads CASSLARGQGGLNEQFF. CDR3 in DNA: TGTGCCAGCAGCTTAGCCCGGGGACAGGGGGGCCTCAATGAGCAGTTCTTC. Full variable domain (remainder filled in from reference TRBV7-9 and TRBJ2-1): DTGVSQNPRHKITKRGQNVTFRCDPISEHNRLYWYRQTLGQGPEFLTYFQNEAQLEKSRLLSDRFSAERPKGSFSTLEIQRTEQGDSAMYLCASSLARGQGGLNEQFFGPGTRLTVL.